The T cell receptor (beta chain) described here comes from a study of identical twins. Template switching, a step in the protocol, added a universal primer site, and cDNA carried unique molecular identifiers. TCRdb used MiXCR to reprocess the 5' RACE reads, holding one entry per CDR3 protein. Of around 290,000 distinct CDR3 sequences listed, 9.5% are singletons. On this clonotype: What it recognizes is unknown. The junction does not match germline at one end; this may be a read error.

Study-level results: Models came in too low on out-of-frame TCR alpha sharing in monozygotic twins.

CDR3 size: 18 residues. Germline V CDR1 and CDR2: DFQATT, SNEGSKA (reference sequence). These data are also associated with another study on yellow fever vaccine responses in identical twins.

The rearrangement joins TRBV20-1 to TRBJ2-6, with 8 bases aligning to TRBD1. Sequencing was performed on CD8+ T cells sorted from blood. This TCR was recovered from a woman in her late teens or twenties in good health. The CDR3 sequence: CCARVGAGGNTGANVLTF. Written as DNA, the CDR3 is TGCTGTGCTAGAGTTGGTGCAGGGGGCAATACTGGGGCCAACGTCCTGACTTTC.